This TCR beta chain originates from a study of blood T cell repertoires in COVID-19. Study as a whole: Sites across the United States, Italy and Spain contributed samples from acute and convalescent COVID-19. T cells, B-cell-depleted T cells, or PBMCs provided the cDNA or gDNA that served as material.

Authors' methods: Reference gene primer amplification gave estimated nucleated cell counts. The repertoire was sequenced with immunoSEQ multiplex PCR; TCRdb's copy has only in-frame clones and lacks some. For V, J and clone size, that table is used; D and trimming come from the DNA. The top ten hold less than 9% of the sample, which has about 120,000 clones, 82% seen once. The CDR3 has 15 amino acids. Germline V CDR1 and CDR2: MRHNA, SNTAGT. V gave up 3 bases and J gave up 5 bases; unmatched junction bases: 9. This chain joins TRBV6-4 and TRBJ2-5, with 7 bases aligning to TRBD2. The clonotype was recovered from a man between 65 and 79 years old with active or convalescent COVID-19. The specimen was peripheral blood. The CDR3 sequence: CASSDGTGGSETQYF. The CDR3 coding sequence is TGTGCCAGCAGTGATGGGACGGGGGGTTCGGAGACCCAGTACTTC.